This is a list of T cell receptor beta chains from one sample in a study of blood T cell repertoires in COVID-19. Measured with immunoSEQ multiplex PCR; TCRdb has only the in-frame clones, and not every one. The table shows 340,000 or so clones, with approximately 82% occurring only once. Sequenced material: peripheral blood. Every receptor here comes from a man aged 30 to 39 with active or convalescent COVID-19. The CDR3 runs from the conserved cysteine through the conserved F or W.

v_call: TRBV6-4
cdr3_aa: CASSDRAGVADTQYF

v_call: TRBV11-3
cdr3_aa: CASSWGLEETQYF

v_call: TRBV4-2
cdr3_aa: CASSSSHLTESNSGNTIYF

v_call: TRBV9
cdr3_aa: CASSAGGGQGSLAEAFF

v_call: TRBV4-2
cdr3_aa: CASSPGVMNEQYF

v_call: TRBV29-1
cdr3_aa: CSVEAGRGTEAFF

v_call: TRBV7-9
cdr3_aa: CASSPYGTGEETQYF

v_call: TRBV4-3
cdr3_aa: CASSQGIQGYEQYF

v_call: TRBV7-9
cdr3_aa: CASSSSPQGYSDNNEKLFF

v_call: TRBV7-2
cdr3_aa: CASSSRTGEAFF

v_call: TRBV29-1
cdr3_aa: CSVEDSGDLRNTIYF

v_call: TRBV20-1
cdr3_aa: CSALDRWGAFF

v_call: TRBV4-1
cdr3_aa: CASSQNRGLGELFF

v_call: TRBV5-1
cdr3_aa: CASSLAQVYNEQFF

v_call: TRBV7-2
cdr3_aa: CASSNYPVYNSPLHF

v_call: TRBV7-9
cdr3_aa: CASSTGVGSGANVLTF

v_call: TRBV11-3
cdr3_aa: CASSPNYREKLFF

v_call: TRBV19
cdr3_aa: CASSIGAGREQFF

v_call: TRBV11-2
cdr3_aa: CASSTDSRYEQYF

v_call: TRBV6-5
cdr3_aa: CATVTGEAFF

v_call: TRBV5-1
cdr3_aa: CASSSTGVGTEAFF

v_call: TRBV6-6
cdr3_aa: CASWATNYGYTF

v_call: TRBV9
cdr3_aa: CASSVGTSGQETQYF

v_call: TRBV30
cdr3_aa: CAWTSGGARKFF

v_call: TRBV30
cdr3_aa: CAWADKEGQPQHF